These T cell receptor beta chains were read from a single sample in a study of blood T cell repertoires in COVID-19. Profiling relied on immunoSEQ multiplex PCR, and the TCRdb table lists in-frame clones only, not all of them. The table records 50,000 to 60,000 clones, around 80% of them present only once. Sequencing input: peripheral blood. The origin of the receptors is a human donor in a cohort sampled during active or convalescent COVID-19. The CDR3 runs from the conserved cysteine through the conserved F or W.

CDR3 length | J gene | V gene | CDR3 protein
14 | TRBJ2-7 | TRBV2 | CASSVSGTGVEQYF
16 | TRBJ2-4 | TRBV7-2 | CASSPLDMRSKNIQYF
13 | TRBJ2-5 | TRBV11-3 | CASSLRVGETQYF
16 | TRBJ2-7 | TRBV6-5 | CASRYLGTGDNYEQYF
15 | TRBJ2-7 | TRBV6-5 | CASSFAGGAGHEQYF
16 | TRBJ2-3 | TRBV9 | CASSVGSGGGTDTQYF
13 | TRBJ2-7 | TRBV6-5 | CASGGQSSYEQYF
14 | TRBJ2-3 | TRBV9 | CASSPGLATDTQYF
13 | TRBJ1-3 | TRBV6-5 | CLSRTDSGNTIYF
16 | TRBJ2-2 | TRBV3-1/TRBV3-2 | CASSQDQARGTGELFF
12 | TRBJ2-5 | TRBV3-1/TRBV3-2 | CASSIGEWAQYF
13 | TRBJ2-7 | TRBV12-3/TRBV12-4 | CASRTDRPYEQYF
15 | TRBJ1-1 | TRBV4-2 | CASSPRGAGNTEAFF
12 | TRBJ2-7 | TRBV30 | CAWTILGNEQYF
14 | TRBJ2-3 | TRBV29-1 | CSVGRDRGTDTQYF
15 | TRBJ2-7 | TRBV6-5 | CASSYATSGRYEQYF
18 | TRBJ2-7 | TRBV19 | CASSPGGTGPRGFHEQYF
16 | TRBJ2-2 | TRBV5-4 | CASSPNPGGGTGELFF
13 | TRBJ1-1 | TRBV29-1 | CSVVKTGNTEAFF
15 | TRBJ1-5 | TRBV6-2/TRBV6-3 | CASSQTGGSNQPQHF
15 | TRBJ2-5 | TRBV19 | CASSTVTSGKETQYF
15 | TRBJ1-2 | TRBV9 | CASSAGQGGFYGYTF
16 | TRBJ2-5 | TRBV5-5 | CASSLGAGGPGETQYF
13 | TRBJ2-5 | TRBV7-2 | CASSLRRGETQYF
15 | TRBJ1-5 | TRBV7-9 | CASSLGGQGWQPQHF
14 | TRBJ2-5 | TRBV11-1 | CASSLISRQETQYF
15 | TRBJ1-4 | TRBV6-1 | CASSDTGGVSEKLFF
15 | TRBJ1-4 | TRBV7-9 | CASSAPGLANEKLFF
12 | TRBJ2-5 | TRBV20-1 | CSASGQQETQYF
13 | TRBJ2-2 | TRBV6-6 | CARGQDTAGELFF
15 | TRBJ2-1 | TRBV24-1 | CATSDPRDRKNEQFF
13 | TRBJ2-7 | TRBV5-5 | CASSNPGSYEQYF
13 | TRBJ2-5 | TRBV11-2 | CASSFGDQETQYF
14 | TRBJ2-3 | TRBV5-1 | CASSPGRSTDTQYF
14 | TRBJ1-3 | TRBV5-1 | CASSPGTDGNTIYF
12 | TRBJ1-2 | TRBV2 | CASRGQNYGYTF
15 | TRBJ2-5 | TRBV5-4 | CASSLIGGRQETQYF